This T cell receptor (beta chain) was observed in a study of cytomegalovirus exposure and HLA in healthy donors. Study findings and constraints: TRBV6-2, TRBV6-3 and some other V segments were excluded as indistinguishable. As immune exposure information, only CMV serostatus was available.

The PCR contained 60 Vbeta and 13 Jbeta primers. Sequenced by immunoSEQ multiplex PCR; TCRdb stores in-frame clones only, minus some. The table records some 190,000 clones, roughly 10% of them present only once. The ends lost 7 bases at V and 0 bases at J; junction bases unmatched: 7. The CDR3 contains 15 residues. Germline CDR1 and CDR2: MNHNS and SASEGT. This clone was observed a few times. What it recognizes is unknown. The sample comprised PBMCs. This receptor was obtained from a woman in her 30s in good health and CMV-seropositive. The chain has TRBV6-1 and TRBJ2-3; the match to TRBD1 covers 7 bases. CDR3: CASKPDRTSTDTQYF. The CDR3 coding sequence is TGTGCCAGCAAACCGGACAGGACTAGCACAGATACGCAGTATTTT.